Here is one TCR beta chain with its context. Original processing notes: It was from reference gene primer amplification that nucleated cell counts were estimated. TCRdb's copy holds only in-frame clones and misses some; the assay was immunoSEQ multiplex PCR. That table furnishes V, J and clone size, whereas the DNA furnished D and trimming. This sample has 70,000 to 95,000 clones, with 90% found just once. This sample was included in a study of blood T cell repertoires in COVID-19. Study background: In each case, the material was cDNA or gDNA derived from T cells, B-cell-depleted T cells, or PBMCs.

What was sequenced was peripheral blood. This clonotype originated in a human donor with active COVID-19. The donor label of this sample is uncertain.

The CDR3 here is CASSFLSQGNTGELFF. The CDR3 bases are TGTGCCAGCAGCTTTCTCAGTCAGGGGAACACCGGGGAGCTGTTTTTT. The chain recombines TRBV7-9 with TRBJ2-2, with TRBD1 as a possible D gene (5 bases). The CDR3 totals 16 residues. Germline V lookup: CDR1 SEHNR, CDR2 FQNEAQ (reference sequence). With 3 bases removed from V and 1 base from J, the gap between germline ends came to 12 bases.